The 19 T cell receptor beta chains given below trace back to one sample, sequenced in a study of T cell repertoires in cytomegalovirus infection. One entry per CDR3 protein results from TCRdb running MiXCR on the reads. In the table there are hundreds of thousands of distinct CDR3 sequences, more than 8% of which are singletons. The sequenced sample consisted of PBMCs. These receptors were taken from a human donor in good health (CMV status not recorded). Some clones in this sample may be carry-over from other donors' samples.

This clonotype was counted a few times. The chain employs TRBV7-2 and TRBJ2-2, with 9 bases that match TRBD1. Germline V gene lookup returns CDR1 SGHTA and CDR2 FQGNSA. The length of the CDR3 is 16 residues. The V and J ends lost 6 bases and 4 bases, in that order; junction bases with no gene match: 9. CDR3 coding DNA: TGTGCCAGCAGACCTCCCGGGACAGGGATCACCGGGGAGCTGTTTTTT. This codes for CASRPPGTGITGELFF.

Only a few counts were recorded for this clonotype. CDR3 DNA: TGTGCCAGCAGTTCCACCGGGACCGGGCTATATAGCAATCAGCCCCAGCATTTT. Protein product: CASSSTGTGLYSNQPQHF. The chain has TRBV12-3 or TRBV12-4 and TRBJ1-5, with a tentative D call TRBD1 (5 bases). The CDR3 length is 18 residues. V dropped 4 bases and J dropped 0 bases, with 19 bases sitting between them.

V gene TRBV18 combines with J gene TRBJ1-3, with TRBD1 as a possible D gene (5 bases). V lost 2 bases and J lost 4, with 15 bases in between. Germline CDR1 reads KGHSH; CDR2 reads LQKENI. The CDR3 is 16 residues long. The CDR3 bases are TGTGCCAGCTCACCAAACACCGGGACCCCCGGAAACACCATATATTTT. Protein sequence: CASSPNTGTPGNTIYF.

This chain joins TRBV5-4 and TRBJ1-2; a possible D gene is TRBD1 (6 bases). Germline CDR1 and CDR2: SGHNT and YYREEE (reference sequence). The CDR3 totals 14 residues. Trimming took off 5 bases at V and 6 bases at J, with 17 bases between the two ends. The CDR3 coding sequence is TGTGCCAGCAGGCCTAGACAGGAAGTGGATGGCTACACCTTC. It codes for CASRPRQEVDGYTF.

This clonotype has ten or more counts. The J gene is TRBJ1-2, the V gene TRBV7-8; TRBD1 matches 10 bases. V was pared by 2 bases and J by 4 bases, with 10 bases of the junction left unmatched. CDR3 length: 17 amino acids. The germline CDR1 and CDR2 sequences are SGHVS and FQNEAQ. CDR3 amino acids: CASSLFGQGVNVYGYTF. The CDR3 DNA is TGTGCCAGCAGCTTATTTGGACAGGGGGTCAACGTCTATGGCTACACCTTC.

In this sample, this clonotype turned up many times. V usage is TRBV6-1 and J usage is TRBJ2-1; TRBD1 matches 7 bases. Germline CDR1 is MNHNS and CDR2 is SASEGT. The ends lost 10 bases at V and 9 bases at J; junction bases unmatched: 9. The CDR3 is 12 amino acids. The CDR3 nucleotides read TGTGCCACCACCGGGTCAGGGGGTGAGCAGTTCTTC. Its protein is CATTGSGGEQFF.

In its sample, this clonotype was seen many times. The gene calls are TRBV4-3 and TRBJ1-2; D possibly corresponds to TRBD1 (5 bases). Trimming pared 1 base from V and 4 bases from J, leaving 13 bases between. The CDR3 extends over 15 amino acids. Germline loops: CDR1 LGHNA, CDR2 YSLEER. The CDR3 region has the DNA TGCGCCAGCAGCCAAGCCCCATGGGGGTCCTATGGCTACACCTTC. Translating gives CASSQAPWGSYGYTF.

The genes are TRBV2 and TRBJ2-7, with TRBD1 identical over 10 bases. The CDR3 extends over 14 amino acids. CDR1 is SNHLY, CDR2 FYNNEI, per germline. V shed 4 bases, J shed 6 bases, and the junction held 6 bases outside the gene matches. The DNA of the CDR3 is TGTGCCAGCAGTGGACAGGGGGCGAATGGCGAGCAGTACTTC. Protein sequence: CASSGQGANGEQYF.

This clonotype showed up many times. Written as DNA, the CDR3 is TGTGCCAGCAGACCCGGGACAGTGAACACTGAAGCTTTCTTT. Its translation: CASRPGTVNTEAFF. The chain uses TRBV2 and TRBJ1-1, with TRBD1 identical over 7 bases. The CDR3 is 14 residues long. With V trimmed by 6 bases and J by 0 bases, 4 bases remained unmatched. Germline V gene data show CDR1 as SNHLY and CDR2 as FYNNEI.

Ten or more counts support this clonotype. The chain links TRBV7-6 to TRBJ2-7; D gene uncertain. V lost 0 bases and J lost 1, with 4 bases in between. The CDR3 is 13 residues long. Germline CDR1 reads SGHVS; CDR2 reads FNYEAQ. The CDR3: CASSLAESYEQYF. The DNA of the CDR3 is TGTGCCAGCAGCTTAGCGGAGTCCTACGAGCAGTACTTC.

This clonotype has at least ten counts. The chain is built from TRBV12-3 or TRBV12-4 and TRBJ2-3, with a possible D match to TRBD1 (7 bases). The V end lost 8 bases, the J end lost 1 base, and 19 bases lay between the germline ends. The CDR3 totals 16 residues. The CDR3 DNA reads TGTGCCAGCTCAGCCCCACAGGGGAGGCGCACAGATACGCAGTATTTT. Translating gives CASSAPQGRRTDTQYF.

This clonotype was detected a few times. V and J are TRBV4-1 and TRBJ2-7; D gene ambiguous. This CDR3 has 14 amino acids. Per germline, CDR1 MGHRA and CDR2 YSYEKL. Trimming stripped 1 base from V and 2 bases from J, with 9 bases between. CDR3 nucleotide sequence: TGCGCCAGCAGCCAAGTGGCTACCACCTACGAGCAGTACTTC. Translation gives CASSQVATTYEQYF.

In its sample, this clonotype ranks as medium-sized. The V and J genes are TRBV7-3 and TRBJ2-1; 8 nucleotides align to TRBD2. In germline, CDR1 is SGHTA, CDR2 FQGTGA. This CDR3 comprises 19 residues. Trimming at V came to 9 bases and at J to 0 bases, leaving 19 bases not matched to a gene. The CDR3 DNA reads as TGTGCCAGTCTTCGCGGGAGGCGAGCAAACCAAAACTCCTACAATGAGCAGTTCTTC. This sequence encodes CASLRGRRANQNSYNEQFF.

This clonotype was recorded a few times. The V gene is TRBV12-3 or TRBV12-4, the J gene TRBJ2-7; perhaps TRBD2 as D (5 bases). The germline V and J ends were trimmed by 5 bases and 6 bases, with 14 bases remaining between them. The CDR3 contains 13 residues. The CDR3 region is CASSRTGEPEQYF. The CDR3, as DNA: TGTGCCAGCAGTAGGACTGGGGAGCCCGAGCAGTACTTC.

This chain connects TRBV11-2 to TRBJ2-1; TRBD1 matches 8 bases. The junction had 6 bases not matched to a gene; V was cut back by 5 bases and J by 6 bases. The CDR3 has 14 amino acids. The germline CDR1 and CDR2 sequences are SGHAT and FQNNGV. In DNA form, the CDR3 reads TGTGCCAGCAGCCCACGGGACAGGCGCAATGAGCAGTTCTTC. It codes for CASSPRDRRNEQFF.

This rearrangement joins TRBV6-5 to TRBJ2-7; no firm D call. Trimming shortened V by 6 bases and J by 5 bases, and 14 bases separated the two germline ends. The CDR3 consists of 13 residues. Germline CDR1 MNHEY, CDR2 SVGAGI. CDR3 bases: TGTGCCAGCAGGGCTACCACCCCCAACGAGCAGTACTTC. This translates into CASRATTPNEQYF.

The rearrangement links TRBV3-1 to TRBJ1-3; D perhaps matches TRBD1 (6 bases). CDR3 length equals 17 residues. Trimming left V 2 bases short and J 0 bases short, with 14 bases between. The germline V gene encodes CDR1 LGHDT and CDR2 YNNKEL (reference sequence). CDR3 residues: CASSQTLRGGSGNTIYF. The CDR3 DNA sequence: TGTGCCAGCAGCCAAACCCTGAGGGGGGGCTCTGGAAACACCATATATTTT.

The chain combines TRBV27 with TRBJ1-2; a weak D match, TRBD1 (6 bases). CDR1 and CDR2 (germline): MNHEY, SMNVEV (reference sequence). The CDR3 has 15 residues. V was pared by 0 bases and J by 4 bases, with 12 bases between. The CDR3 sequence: CASSLSTGATYGYTF. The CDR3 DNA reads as TGTGCCAGCAGTTTATCGACGGGGGCGACCTATGGCTACACCTTC.

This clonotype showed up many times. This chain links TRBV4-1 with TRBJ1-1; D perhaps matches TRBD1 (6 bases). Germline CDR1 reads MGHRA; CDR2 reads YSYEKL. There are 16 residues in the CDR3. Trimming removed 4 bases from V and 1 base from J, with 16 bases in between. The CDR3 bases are TGCGCCAGCAGCCTTCAGCAGGGGAGGGGGAACACTGAAGCTTTCTTT. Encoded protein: CASSLQQGRGNTEAFF.